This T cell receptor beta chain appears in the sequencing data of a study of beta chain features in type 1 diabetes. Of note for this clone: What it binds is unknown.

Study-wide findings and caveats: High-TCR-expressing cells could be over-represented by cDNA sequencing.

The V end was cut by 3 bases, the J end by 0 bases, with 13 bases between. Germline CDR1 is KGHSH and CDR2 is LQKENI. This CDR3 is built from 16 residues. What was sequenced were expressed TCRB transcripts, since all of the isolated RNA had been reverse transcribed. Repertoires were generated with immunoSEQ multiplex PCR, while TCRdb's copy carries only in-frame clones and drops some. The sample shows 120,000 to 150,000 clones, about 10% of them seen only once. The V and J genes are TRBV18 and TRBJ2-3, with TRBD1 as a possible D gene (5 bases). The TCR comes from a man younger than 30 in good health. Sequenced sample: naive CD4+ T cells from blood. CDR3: CASSPSPAGSTDTQYF. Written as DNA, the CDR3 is TGTGCCAGCTCACCCTCCCCGGCAGGGAGCACAGATACGCAGTATTTT. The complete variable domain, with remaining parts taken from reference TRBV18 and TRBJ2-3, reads NAGVMQNPRHLVRRRGQEARLRCSPMKGHSHVYWYRQLPEEGLKFMVYLQKENIIDESGMPKERFSAEFPKEGPSILRIQQVVRGDSAAYFCASSPSPAGSTDTQYFGPGTRLTVL.